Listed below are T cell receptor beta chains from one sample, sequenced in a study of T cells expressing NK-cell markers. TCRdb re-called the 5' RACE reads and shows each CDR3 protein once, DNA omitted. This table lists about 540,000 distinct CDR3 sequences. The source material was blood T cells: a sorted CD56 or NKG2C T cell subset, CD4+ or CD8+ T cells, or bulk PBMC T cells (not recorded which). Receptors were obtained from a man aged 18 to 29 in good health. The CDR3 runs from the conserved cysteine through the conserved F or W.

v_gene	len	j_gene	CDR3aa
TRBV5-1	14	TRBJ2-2	CASSSGTGTGELFF
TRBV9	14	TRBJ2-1	CASSVGRAGNEQFF
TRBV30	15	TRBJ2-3	CAWSLNRVSTDTQYF
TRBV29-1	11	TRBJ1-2	CSADNLGGYTF
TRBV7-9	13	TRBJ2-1	CASSPGAFTEQFF
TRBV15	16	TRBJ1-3	CATSSIERYSGNTIYF
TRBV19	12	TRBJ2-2	CATDRVPGELFF
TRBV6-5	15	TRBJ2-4	CASSYVGGPKNIQYF
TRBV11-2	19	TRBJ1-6	CASSFRLTLQGANNSPLHF
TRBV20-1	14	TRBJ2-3	CSASQATHTDTQYF
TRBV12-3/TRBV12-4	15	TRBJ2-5	CASSLEAGSQETQYF
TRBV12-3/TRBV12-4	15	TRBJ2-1	CASSSTGSAYNEQFF
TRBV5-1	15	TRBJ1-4	CASSLAAAETEKLFF
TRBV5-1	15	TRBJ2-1	CASSRTSESYNEQFF
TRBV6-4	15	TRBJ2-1	CASSVGGGFYNEQFF
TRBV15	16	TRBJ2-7	CATSRAGLAGDPEQYF
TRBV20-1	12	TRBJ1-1	CSARLDRGKAFF
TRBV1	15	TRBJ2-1	CTSSLTLLSYNEQFF
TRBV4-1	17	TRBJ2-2	CASSQETSGRPLGELFF
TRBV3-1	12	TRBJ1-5	CASSQGGQPQHF
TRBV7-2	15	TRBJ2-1	CASSPGRTSVTEWFF
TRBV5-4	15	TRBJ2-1	CASSVGTSGRAEQFF
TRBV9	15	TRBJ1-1	CASSPGPGGDTEAFF
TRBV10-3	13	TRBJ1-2	CAISESEDYGYTF
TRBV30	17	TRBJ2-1	CAWSHRRLAGVDNEQFF
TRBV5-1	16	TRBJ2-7	CASSPIETRGGGEQYF
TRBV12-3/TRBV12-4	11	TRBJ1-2	CASMGARGYTF
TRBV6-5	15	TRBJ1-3	CASSSTVAGGNTIYF